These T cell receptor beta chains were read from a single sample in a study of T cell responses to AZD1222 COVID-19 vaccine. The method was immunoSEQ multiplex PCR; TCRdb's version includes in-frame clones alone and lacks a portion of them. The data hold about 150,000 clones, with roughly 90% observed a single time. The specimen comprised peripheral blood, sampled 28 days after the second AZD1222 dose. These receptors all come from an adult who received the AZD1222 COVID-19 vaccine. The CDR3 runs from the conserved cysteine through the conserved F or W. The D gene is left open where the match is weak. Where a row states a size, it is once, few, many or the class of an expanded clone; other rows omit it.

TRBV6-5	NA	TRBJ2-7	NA	TGTGCCAGCACCACACCGATCTCCTACGAGCAGTACTTC	CASTTPISYEQYF
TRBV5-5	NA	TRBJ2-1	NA	TGTGCCAGCAGCACGGGAGAATACAATGAGCAGTTCTTC	CASSTGEYNEQFF
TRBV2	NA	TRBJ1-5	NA	TGTGCCAGCAGTGAAGTGCGTATGGATCAGCCCCAGCATTTT	CASSEVRMDQPQHF
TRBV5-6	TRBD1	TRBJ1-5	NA	TGTGCCAGCAGCTTAAAAACGCGGACAGGGACTCAGCCCCAGCATTTT	CASSLKTRTGTQPQHF
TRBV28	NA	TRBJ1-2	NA	TGTGCCAGCAGTCCCGCCCGGACCCTAACTGTCCGCTACACCTTC	CASSPARTLTVRYTF
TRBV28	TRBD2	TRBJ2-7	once	TGTGCCAGCAAACTAGCGGGAGCTTACGAGCAGTACTTC	CASKLAGAYEQYF
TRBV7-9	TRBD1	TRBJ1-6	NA	TGTGCCAGCGGTACGGGGGCAGGGGGTAGTTCACCCCTCCACTTT	CASGTGAGGSSPLHF
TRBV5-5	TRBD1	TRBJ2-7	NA	TGTGCCAGCAGACCGGGACAGGGCTACGAGCAGTACTTC	CASRPGQGYEQYF
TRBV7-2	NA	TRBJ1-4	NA	TGTGCCAGCAGCTGGTCAGCTGCAACTAATGAAAAACTGTTTTTT	CASSWSAATNEKLFF
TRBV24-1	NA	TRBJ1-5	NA	TGTGCCACCAGTAAAGACAGAAATCAGCCCCAGCATTTT	CATSKDRNQPQHF